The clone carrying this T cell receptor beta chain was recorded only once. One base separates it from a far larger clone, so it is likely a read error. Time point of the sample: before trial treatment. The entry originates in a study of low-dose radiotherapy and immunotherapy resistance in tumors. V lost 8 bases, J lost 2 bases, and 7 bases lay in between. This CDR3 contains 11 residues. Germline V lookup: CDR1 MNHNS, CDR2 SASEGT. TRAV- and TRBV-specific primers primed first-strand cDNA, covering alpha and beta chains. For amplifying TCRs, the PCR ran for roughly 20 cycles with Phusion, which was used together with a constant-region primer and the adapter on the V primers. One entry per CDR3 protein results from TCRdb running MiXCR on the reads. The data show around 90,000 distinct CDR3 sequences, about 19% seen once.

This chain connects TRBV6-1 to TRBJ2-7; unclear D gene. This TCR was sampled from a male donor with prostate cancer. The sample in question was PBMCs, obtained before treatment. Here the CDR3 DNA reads TGTGCCAGCTGCCAAGCCTACGAGCAGTACTTC. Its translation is CASCQAYEQYF.